Following are 30 T cell receptor beta chains from one sample sequenced in a study of T cell repertoires in cytomegalovirus infection. TCRdb re-analysed the reads in MiXCR, keeping a single row per CDR3 protein. The sample includes 340,000 or so distinct CDR3 sequences, roughly 25% of them seen just once. Their specific antigens are unknown. The source was cultured PBMCs, collected from culture after CMV antigen stimulation. The receptor source for this set is a human donor in good health (CMV status not recorded). Some clones in this sample may be carry-over from other donors' samples.

This clonotype was counted a few times. The V gene is TRBV19, the J gene TRBJ1-1, with TRBD1 matching over 7 bases. The CDR3 runs to 13 residues. The V segment lost 3 bases and the J segment 11 bases; nucleotides outside the gene matches: 9. Germline V lookup: CDR1 LNHDA, CDR2 SQIVND (reference sequence). CDR3 nucleotide sequence: TGTGCCAGTAGTATTGAGGGGGCTTCCTATGCTTTCTTT. Encoded protein: CASSIEGASYAFF.

There are a few counts of this clonotype. The genes are TRBV11-2 and TRBJ2-1; 12 bases align to TRBD2. CDR3 length equals 18 residues. Germline lookup yields CDR1 SGHAT and CDR2 FQNNGV. Trimming removed 5 bases from V and 0 bases from J; junction bases left unmatched: 8. The CDR3 DNA reads as TGTGCCAGCAGCGCCGGGACTAGCGGGTCTCACTCCTACAATGAGCAGTTCTTC. Its translation is CASSAGTSGSHSYNEQFF.

This clonotype was recorded a few times. The chain's CDR3 is CATSRDGTGRYGYTF. CDR3 nucleotide sequence: TGTGCCACCAGCAGAGACGGAACAGGTCGCTATGGCTACACCTTC. This rearrangement joins TRBV15 to TRBJ1-2, with a tentative D call TRBD1 (5 bases). The germline gives CDR1 LNHNV, CDR2 YYDKDF (reference sequence). V lost 0 bases and J 4 bases, leaving 12 bases between the germline ends. CDR3 length: 15 amino acids.

The rearrangement uses TRBV19 and TRBJ1-4; D uncertain. The ends were cut back, 5 bases at V and 5 bases at J, with 12 bases in the middle. This CDR3 is 14 amino acids long. The germline CDR1 and CDR2 sequences are LNHDA and SQIVND (reference sequence). The CDR3 nucleotides read TGTGCCAGTAGTCGGGTACAACTAAATGAAAAACTGTTTTTT. The encoded protein is CASSRVQLNEKLFF.

This clonotype was counted between two and nine times. The chain joins TRBV7-2 to TRBJ2-5; D is unresolved. The CDR3 loop spans 17 amino acids. Germline lookup yields CDR1 SGHTA and CDR2 FQGNSA. Trimming cost V 5 bases and J 1 base, with 20 bases left between them. The CDR3 loop is CASSPNPGPTGQETQYF. CDR3 nucleotides: TGTGCCAGCAGCCCCAACCCAGGACCAACGGGCCAAGAGACCCAGTACTTC.

There are many counts of this clonotype. CDR3 loop: CASSRTGGVTEAFF. Written as DNA, the CDR3 is TGTGCCAGCAGCAGAACAGGGGGCGTCACTGAAGCTTTCTTT. This chain joins TRBV7-9 and TRBJ1-1, with 9 bases lining up with TRBD1. The CDR3 sequence is 14 residues long. After removal of 5 bases from V and 4 bases from J, the junction contained 5 bases not matched to a gene. Germline values: CDR1 SEHNR, CDR2 FQNEAQ (reference sequence).

This clonotype occurred a few times. The rearrangement joins TRBV7-9 to TRBJ2-3; a weak D match, TRBD1 (5 bases). Per the germline V gene, CDR1 is SEHNR and CDR2 is FQNEAQ (reference sequence). The CDR3 is made up of 14 amino acids. V shed 1 base and J shed 2 bases, with 7 bases lying between them. CDR3 in amino acids: CASSLGQYTDTQYF. In DNA, the CDR3 is TGTGCCAGCAGCTTAGGACAGTACACAGATACGCAGTATTTT.

V is TRBV27 and J is TRBJ2-4; 12 nucleotides line up with TRBD2. J gave up 2 bases and V 5 bases, and 7 bases lay outside the gene matches. From germline, CDR1 is MNHEY and CDR2 SMNVEV (reference sequence). The CDR3 is 17 residues long. CDR3 protein: CASSARLAGVTKNIQYF. The CDR3 nucleotides read TGTGCCAGCAGTGCCCGACTAGCGGGAGTGACCAAAAACATTCAGTACTTC.

This clonotype was recorded many times. The chain joins TRBV4-3 to TRBJ1-4; D is perhaps TRBD1 (6 bases). Trimming pared 0 bases from V and 12 bases from J, leaving 14 bases between. The CDR3 is 14 amino acids. Per the germline V gene, CDR1 is LGHNA and CDR2 is YSLEER. CDR3 nucleotides: TGCGCCAGCAGCCAAGACCCCAGGGGCGTGGAACTGTTTTTT. Its protein product is CASSQDPRGVELFF.

There are a few counts of this clonotype. For the CDR3, the DNA is TGTGCCAGCAGTTTATATGGCGGCGGGAACACTGAAGCTTTCTTT. The encoded protein is CASSLYGGGNTEAFF. The V and J genes are TRBV12-3 or TRBV12-4 and TRBJ1-1; the D is unclear. The CDR3 covers 15 residues. V was clipped by 2 bases and J by 1 base, with 11 bases between them.

This clonotype turned up a few times. V and J are TRBV4-2 and TRBJ2-1; TRBD2 aligns across 9 bases. V was pared by 0 bases and J by 7 bases, with 7 bases of the junction left unmatched. This CDR3 spans 16 amino acids. CDR1 and CDR2 (germline): LGHNA, YNFKEQ. CDR3 bases: TGTGCCAGCAGCCAAGATCTTGTAGCGGGGGCGAATGAGCAGTTCTTC. This sequence encodes CASSQDLVAGANEQFF.

A few counts support this clonotype. The chain uses TRBV7-9 and TRBJ2-5; tentatively, D is TRBD1 (8 bases). The CDR3 has 14 amino acids. Trimming shortened V by 5 bases and J by 4 bases, and 14 bases separated the two germline ends. Germline V CDR1 and CDR2: SEHNR, FQNEAQ (reference sequence). The CDR3 reads CASSRTGRAETQYF. CDR3 in DNA: TGTGCCAGCAGCCGGACAGGGAGGGCAGAGACCCAGTACTTC.

The genes are TRBV6-6 and TRBJ2-6; D remains ambiguous. This CDR3 has 15 amino acids. Germline V gives CDR1 MNHNY, CDR2 SVGAGI (reference sequence). The V and J ends lost 0 bases and 0 bases respectively, with 3 bases between them. The CDR3 region has the DNA TGTGCCAGCAGTTACTCGCCCTCTGGGGCCAACGTCCTGACTTTC. Its translation is CASSYSPSGANVLTF.

The CDR3 coding sequence is TGTGCCAGCGTAGCGGGAGGGCGACACAATGAGCAGTTCTTC. It codes for CASVAGGRHNEQFF. V usage is TRBV19 and J usage is TRBJ2-1; 11 bases map to TRBD2. Germline V gene data show CDR1 as LNHDA and CDR2 as SQIVND (reference sequence). V shed 9 bases, J shed 5 bases, and the junction held 6 bases outside the gene matches. CDR3 length: 14 residues.

This clonotype showed up just once. V usage is TRBV20-1 and J usage is TRBJ2-1; D may be TRBD1 or TRBD2 (6 bases each). The length of the CDR3 is 16 residues. Germline V gene sequence: CDR1 DFQATT, CDR2 SNEGSKA (reference sequence). Trimming shortened V by 0 bases and J by 3 bases, and 15 bases separated the two germline ends. The CDR3 region is CSARDASRGGYNEQFF. For the CDR3, the DNA is TGCAGTGCTAGAGATGCATCCAGGGGAGGCTACAATGAGCAGTTCTTC.

The chain links TRBV6-6 to TRBJ2-1; D is perhaps TRBD2 (6 bases). CDR1 and CDR2 (germline): MNHNY, SVGAGI (reference sequence). V was pared by 8 bases and J by 6 bases, with 26 bases between. The CDR3 length is 17 residues. The CDR3 loop is CASLPPLAEPYPNEQFF. Here the CDR3 DNA reads TGTGCCAGCCTACCCCCCTTAGCGGAGCCCTACCCCAATGAGCAGTTCTTC.

The CDR3 spells CASSPHMRDGYTF. The CDR3 nucleotides are TGTGCCAGCAGCCCCCACATGCGGGATGGCTACACCTTC. J is TRBJ1-2 and V is TRBV28, with D uncertain. CDR1 is MDHEN, CDR2 SYDVKM, per germline. Trimming left V 6 bases short and J 6 bases short, with 14 bases between. CDR3 length equals 13 residues.

This clonotype was counted only a few times. The rearrangement uses TRBV6-2 or TRBV6-3 and TRBJ1-1; tentatively, D is TRBD1 (5 bases). The V and J ends lost 2 bases and 0 bases respectively, with 10 bases between them. The CDR3 totals 15 residues. The germline V gene encodes CDR1 MNHEY and CDR2 SVGEGT. The CDR3 loop reads CASSYQRGMNTEAFF. The CDR3 DNA reads TGTGCCAGCAGTTACCAGCGGGGGATGAACACTGAAGCTTTCTTT.

This clonotype was seen more than once but under ten times. The rearrangement joins TRBV6-1 to TRBJ2-2; D could derive from TRBD1 or TRBD2 (5 bases each). This CDR3 region has 15 residues. Germline CDR1 reads MNHNS; CDR2 reads SASEGT. Between the trimmed V and J ends, which lost 4 bases and 4 bases, there was a span of 13 bases. CDR3: CASSGGVQGTGELFF. The CDR3 region has the DNA TGTGCCAGCAGTGGAGGGGTTCAGGGCACCGGGGAGCTGTTTTTT.

This rearrangement joins TRBV15 to TRBJ2-1; TRBD2 aligns across 10 bases. V gave up 1 base and J gave up 1 base; unmatched junction bases: 7. This CDR3 has 18 residues. Germline CDR1 is LNHNV and CDR2 is YYDKDF (reference sequence). CDR3 residues: CATSRGLAGSASYNEQFF. CDR3 in DNA: TGTGCCACCAGCAGAGGACTAGCGGGCTCCGCTTCCTACAATGAGCAGTTCTTC.

The chain combines TRBV7-8 with TRBJ2-7; TRBD1 is a possible D gene (5 bases). CDR1 SGHVS and CDR2 FQNEAQ come from the germline V gene. The CDR3 is 15 amino acids. Between the trimmed V and J ends, which lost 5 bases and 0 bases, there was a span of 14 bases. The CDR3 bases are TGTGCCAGCAGCCCCCCGCAGGGAAGCTCCTACGAGCAGTACTTC. This codes for CASSPPQGSSYEQYF.

The chain joins TRBV7-2 to TRBJ2-1; 7 bases map to TRBD2. Unmatched junction bases numbered 5, after V lost 6 bases and J lost 0 bases. Germline CDR1 and CDR2: SGHTA and FQGNSA. The CDR3 is 15 amino acids. The DNA for the CDR3 is TGTGCCAGCAGATTCGGGACTATCTCCTACAATGAGCAGTTCTTC. It specifies CASRFGTISYNEQFF.

V and J are TRBV2 and TRBJ2-1, with 15 positions matching TRBD2. Losses at the gene ends were 6 bases for V and 7 bases for J; bases not matched to a gene: 7. Germline-derived CDR1 and CDR2 are SNHLY and FYNNEI. The CDR3 spans 16 residues. The chain's CDR3 is CASSVGTSGRSNEQFF. The CDR3 DNA reads as TGTGCCAGCAGCGTCGGGACTAGCGGGAGGTCGAATGAGCAGTTCTTC.

This chain links TRBV11-3 with TRBJ2-3; TRBD2 matches at 16 bases. Germline assignment: CDR1 SGHNT and CDR2 YENEEA. After removal of 4 bases from V and 1 base from J, the junction contained 5 bases not matched to a gene. The CDR3 covers 18 residues. The CDR3 DNA reads as TGTGCCAGCAGCTCGGGACTAGCGGGAGGGCCCCGCACAGATACGCAGTATTTT. The encoded protein is CASSSGLAGGPRTDTQYF.

This clonotype was counted between two and nine times. The chain joins TRBV6-2 or TRBV6-3 to TRBJ1-6; 8 bases map to TRBD1. The CDR3 extends over 19 amino acids. Germline values: CDR1 MNHEY, CDR2 SVGEGT. With V trimmed by 2 bases and J by 1 base, 10 bases remained unmatched. CDR3 amino acids: CASSYGGQGSSSYNSPLHF. The CDR3 DNA follows: TGTGCCAGCAGTTACGGCGGACAGGGATCTTCGTCCTATAATTCACCCCTCCACTTT.

This clonotype turned up a few times. The chain joins TRBV28 to TRBJ1-5; perhaps TRBD1 as D (6 bases). Germline CDR1 reads MDHEN; CDR2 reads SYDVKM. This CDR3 is 17 amino acids long. V lost 4 bases and J lost 2, with 18 bases in between. The CDR3 is CASSSYQGNLGNQPQHF. In DNA, the CDR3 is TGTGCCAGCAGTTCCTATCAGGGGAACCTTGGCAATCAGCCCCAGCATTTT.

The chain couples TRBV6-2 or TRBV6-3 to TRBJ2-2, with a tentative D call TRBD2 (6 bases). Trimming removed 6 bases from V and 1 base from J, with 21 bases in between. CDR3 size: 18 residues. Germline CDR1 and CDR2: MNHEY and SVGEGT. The CDR3 bases are TGTGCCAGCAGGCCGGGGAGCGGGCTCTACTTGAACACCGGGGAGCTGTTTTTT. This gives the protein CASRPGSGLYLNTGELFF.

This clonotype was seen only a few times. The genes are TRBV20-1 and TRBJ2-7, with D tentatively TRBD1 (6 bases). The CDR3 has 13 amino acids. V lost 4 bases and J 3 bases, leaving 13 bases between the germline ends. Germline CDR1 reads DFQATT; CDR2 reads SNEGSKA (reference sequence). CDR3 sequence reads: CSAIPGQRYEQYF. CDR3 DNA: TGCAGTGCTATTCCCGGACAGCGCTACGAGCAGTACTTC.

This clonotype has a count of ten or more. This chain joins TRBV11-2 and TRBJ2-7; possible D gene TRBD1, 6 bases. Germline V lookup: CDR1 SGHAT, CDR2 FQNNGV. This CDR3 has 17 amino acids. Trimming shortened V by 5 bases and J by 6 bases, and 26 bases separated the two germline ends. The CDR3 loop reads CASSIGQRPCPRAEQYV. In nucleotides, the CDR3 is TGTGCCAGCAGCATCGGACAGCGTCCCTGTCCTCGGGCCGAGCAGTACGTC.

This clonotype was recorded once. This rearrangement joins TRBV12-5 to TRBJ2-3; D call uncertain. Per germline, CDR1 LGHNT and CDR2 FRNRAP. V was trimmed by 5 bases and J by 2 bases, leaving 14 bases between them. The CDR3 extends over 15 amino acids. The CDR3 here is CASGPGPDPTDTQYF. CDR3 coding DNA: TGTGCTAGTGGTCCCGGGCCGGATCCCACAGATACGCAGTATTTT.